The rows below give T cell receptor gamma chains drawn from one sample of a study of gamma-delta T cells after stem cell transplantation. TCRdb re-called the RT-PCR reads using CATT. This sample has roughly 3,700 gamma-chain clones; about 5.3% occur once, and the top ten carry approximately 23%. The specimen sequenced was gamma-delta T cells. The receptors originated from a human donor. It is not recorded whose cells these are; they may come from a transplant donor. Both conserved end residues are part of each CDR3. The order of the fields is J gene, CDR3 length, clone size, V gene, CDR3 DNA, CDR3 protein. Clone size is not always given. Where it is, it says once, few, many or a class for expanded clones.

TRGJ1/TRGJ2	12	medium-sized	TRGV8	TGTGCCACCTGGGATGGATATTATAAGAAACTCTTT	CATWDGYYKKLF
TRGJ1/TRGJ2	14	medium-sized	TRGV9	TGTGCCTTGTGGGAGCCGATGGGCCGTTATAAGAAACTCTTT	CALWEPMGRYKKLF
TRGJP	14	medium-sized	TRGV9	TGTGCCTTGTGGGAAGAGTTGGGCAAAAAAATCAAGGTATTT	CALWEELGKKIKVF
TRGJ1/TRGJ2	12	-	TRGV4	TGTGCCGCCAGGGCCTTGTTTTATAAGAAACTCTTT	CAARALFYKKLF
TRGJP2	16	medium-sized	TRGV2	TGTGCCACCTGGGACGGGCCGAGGAGTAGTGATTGGATCAAGACGTTT	CATWDGPRSSDWIKTF
TRGJ1/TRGJ2	12	few	TRGV4	TGTGCCGCCTGGGATGGTTTAATAAAGAAACTCTTT	CAAWDGLIKKLF
TRGJP	18	-	TRGV9	TGTGCCTTGTGGGAGGTGGAAGTGCAAGAGTTGGGCAAAAAAATCAAGGTATTT	CALWEVEVQELGKKIKVF
TRGJP	18	medium-sized	TRGV9	TGTGCCTTGTGGGAGGTGCACCCCCAAGAGTTGGGCAAAAAAATCAAGGTATTT	CALWEVHPQELGKKIKVF
TRGJP	15	medium-sized	TRGV9	TGTGCCTTGTGGAAACAAGAGTTGGGCAAAAAAATCAAGGTATTT	CALWKQELGKKIKVF
TRGJP	13	medium-sized	TRGV9	TGTGCCTTGTGGGGATTGGGCAAAAAAATCAAGGTATTT	CALWGLGKKIKVF
TRGJP2	18	medium-sized	TRGV2	TGTGCCACCTGGGACGGGCAGAGGGGAAGAGTTAGTGATTGGATCAAGACGTTT	CATWDGQRGRVSDWIKTF
TRGJP1	12	-	TRGV8	TGTGCCACCTGTTCCACTGGTTGGTTCAAGATATTT	CATCSTGWFKIF
TRGJP	17	few	TRGV9	TGTGCCTTGTGGGACTCTCTCGGGGAGTTGGGCAAAAAAATCAAGGTATTT	CALWDSLGELGKKIKVF
TRGJP2	13	medium-sized	TRGV8	TGTGCCACCTGGCTTAGTAGTGATTGGATCAAGACGTTT	CATWLSSDWIKTF
TRGJ1/TRGJ2	14	-	TRGV8	TGTGCCACCTGGGTTGGTGGGGAGGATTATAAGAAACTCTTT	CATWVGGEDYKKLF
TRGJ1/TRGJ2	12	medium-sized	TRGV9	TGTGCCTTGTGGGAGCCCCAGGGTGGGAAACTCTTT	CALWEPQGGKLF
TRGJP	20	-	TRGV9	TGTGCCTTGTGGGAGGTGCAGCGGCGTGCCGGGGAGTTGGGCAAAAAAATCAAGGTATTT	CALWEVQRRAGELGKKIKVF
TRGJP	17	medium-sized	TRGV9	TGTGCCTTGTGGGAGGTGACCGGAGAGTTGGGCAAAAAAATCAAGGTATTT	CALWEVTGELGKKIKVF
TRGJP	17	-	TRGV9	TGTGCCTTGTGGAACATAAAGGAGGAGTTGGGCAAAAAAATCAAGGTATTT	CALWNIKEELGKKIKVF
TRGJP	17	-	TRGV9	TGTGCCTTGTGGGAGGCCCGGGGGGAGTTGGGCAAAAAAATCAAGGTATTT	CALWEARGELGKKIKVF
TRGJ1/TRGJ2	11	medium-sized	TRGV9	TGTGCCCACGGGGGTTATTATAAGAAACTCTTT	CAHGGYYKKLF
TRGJ1/TRGJ2	14	medium-sized	TRGV4	TGTGCCACCTGGGACGGTCGAAGTTATTATAAGAAACTCTTT	CATWDGRSYYKKLF
TRGJP	14	medium-sized	TRGV9	TGTGCCTTGTGGGAACAGTTGGGCAAAAAAATCAAGGTATTT	CALWEQLGKKIKVF
TRGJ1/TRGJ2	12	-	TRGV9	TGTGCCTTGTGGGATGTTCAAAGAAGGAAACTCTTT	CALWDVQRRKLF
TRGJ1/TRGJ2	13	-	TRGV8	TGTGCCACCTGGGATAGGATCGATTATAAGAAACTCTTT	CATWDRIDYKKLF
TRGJP	18	medium-sized	TRGV9	TGTGCCTTGTGGGAGGTGCCGCCTCGGGAGTTGGGCAAAAAAATCAAGGTATTT	CALWEVPPRELGKKIKVF
TRGJP	16	-	TRGV9	TGTACCTTGTGGGAGGTCAAGGAGTTGGGCAAAAAAATCAAGGTATTT	CTLWEVKELGKKIKVF
TRGJ1/TRGJ2	14	medium-sized	TRGV2	TGTGCCACCTGGGACGGGCAGTTTTATTATAAGAAACTCTTT	CATWDGQFYYKKLF
TRGJP2	16	medium-sized	TRGV3	TGTGCCACCTGGGACAGGCCGAGTCTACGAGATTGGATCAAGACGTTT	CATWDRPSLRDWIKTF
TRGJP2	14	medium-sized	TRGV2	TGTGCCACCTGGGAGGGGAGTAGTGATTGGATCAAGACGTTT	CATWEGSSDWIKTF
TRGJ1/TRGJ2	17	-	TRGV9	TGTGCCTTGTGGGAACCTGAGGTGAAACCTGCTTGCCCCAAGAAACTCTTT	CALWEPEVKPACPKKLF
TRGJP2	11	few	TRGV3	TGTGCCCCGAGGGGGATTTGGATCAAGACGTTT	CAPRGIWIKTF
TRGJ1/TRGJ2	13	few	TRGV9	TGTGCCTTGTGGGAGAGAACGTGTTATAAGAAACTCTTT	CALWERTCYKKLF
TRGJ1/TRGJ2	14	medium-sized	TRGV3	TGTGCCACCTGGGACAGGGTCCCTTATTATAAGAAACTCTTT	CATWDRVPYYKKLF
TRGJ1/TRGJ2	11	few	TRGV9	TGTGCCTTGTGGGAGGGGAAGCGGAAACTCTTT	CALWEGKRKLF
TRGJ1/TRGJ2	14	-	TRGV2	TGTGCCACCTGGGACCGACACGGCTCTTATAAGAAACTCTTT	CATWDRHGSYKKLF
TRGJP	17	-	TRGV9	TGTGCCTTGTGGAATTGGGTAGGAGAGTTGGGCAAAAAAATCAAGGTATTT	CALWNWVGELGKKIKVF
TRGJ1/TRGJ2	11	few	TRGV9	TGTGCCTTGTGGGAGGGGGCCAAGAAACTCTTT	CALWEGAKKLF
TRGJP	16	medium-sized	TRGV9	TGTGCCTTGTGGGAGGTCGGTGAGTTGGGCAAAAAAATCAAGGTATTT	CALWEVGELGKKIKVF
TRGJP	17	-	TRGV9	TGTGCCTTGTGGGAGGTCCGCGCGGAGTTGGGCAAAAAAATCAAGGTATTT	CALWEVRAELGKKIKVF
TRGJ1/TRGJ2	11	-	TRGV9	TGTGCCTTGTGGGAGGGCACCAAGAAACTCTTT	CALWEGTKKLF
TRGJP	18	few	TRGV9	TGTGCCTTGTGGGAGGTGCGAGGAAAAGAGTTGGGCAAAAAAATCAAGGTATTT	CALWEVRGKELGKKIKVF
TRGJ1/TRGJ2	12	medium-sized	TRGV9	TGTGCCTTGTGGGGGCGTTATTATAAGAAACTCTTT	CALWGRYYKKLF
TRGJ1/TRGJ2	11	large	TRGV3	TGTGCCACCTGGGACAGCCTTAAGAAACTCTTT	CATWDSLKKLF
TRGJ1/TRGJ2	13	medium-sized	TRGV3	TGTGCCACCTGGGACACCTATTATTATAAGAAACTCTTT	CATWDTYYYKKLF
TRGJP	17	medium-sized	TRGV9	TGTGCCTTGTGGGAGGTGCAAGTTCCGTTGGGCAAAAAAATCAAGGTATTT	CALWEVQVPLGKKIKVF
TRGJP2	13	hyperexpanded	TRGV8	TGTGCCACCTGGCAAAGTAGTGATTGGATCAAGACGTTT	CATWQSSDWIKTF
TRGJ1/TRGJ2	12	medium-sized	TRGV5	TGTGCCACCTGGGACCCCATTTATAAGAAACTCTTT	CATWDPIYKKLF
TRGJP2	17	few	TRGV8	TGTGCCACCTGGGATTCCGAGAGGGTTAGTAGTGATTGGATCAAGACGTTT	CATWDSERVSSDWIKTF
TRGJ1/TRGJ2	11	large	TRGV2	TGTGCCCCCTTAAATTATTATAAGAAACTCTTT	CAPLNYYKKLF
TRGJP	18	-	TRGV9	TGTGCCTTGTGGGAGGTGCGGGTCGAGGAGTTGGGCAAAAAAATCAAGGTATTT	CALWEVRVEELGKKIKVF
TRGJ1/TRGJ2	10	medium-sized	TRGV4	TGTGCCACCTGGGGGATTAAGAAACTCTTT	CATWGIKKLF
TRGJ1/TRGJ2	11	-	TRGV9	TGTGCCTTGTGGGAGACGGGTAAGAAACTCTTT	CALWETGKKLF
TRGJP	12	-	TRGV9	TGTGCCTTGTGGGAGGTAAGAAAAATCAAGGTATTT	CALWEVRKIKVF
TRGJ1/TRGJ2	14	-	TRGV9	TGTGCCTTGTGGGAGGCCTCCCCGTACTATAAGAAACTCTTT	CALWEASPYYKKLF
TRGJ1/TRGJ2	16	medium-sized	TRGV9	TGTGCCTTGTGGGAGGGATTCCCTTCGAATTATTATAAGAAACTCTTT	CALWEGFPSNYYKKLF
TRGJP2	13	-	TRGV8	TGTGCCACCTGGGGAAATAGTGATTGGATCAAGACGTTT	CATWGNSDWIKTF
TRGJP	17	-	TRGV9	TGTGCCTTGTGGGAGGTGAGGCGGGAGTTGGGCAAAAAAATCAAGGTATTT	CALWEVRRELGKKIKVF
TRGJP1	13	medium-sized	TRGV4	TGTGCCACCCTAACTTGGGCTGGTTGGTTCAAGATATTT	CATLTWAGWFKIF